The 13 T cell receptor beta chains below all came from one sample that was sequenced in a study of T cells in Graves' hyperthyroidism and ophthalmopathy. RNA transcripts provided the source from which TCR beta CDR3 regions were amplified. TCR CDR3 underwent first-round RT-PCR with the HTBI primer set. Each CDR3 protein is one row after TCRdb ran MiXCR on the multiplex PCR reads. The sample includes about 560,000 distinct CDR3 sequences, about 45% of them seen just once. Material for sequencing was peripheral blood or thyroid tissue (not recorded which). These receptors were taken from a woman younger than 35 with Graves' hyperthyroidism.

This CDR3 reads CASSFFRTGAYGYTF. The CDR3 DNA reads TGTGCCAGCAGCTTCTTCCGGACAGGGGCTTATGGCTACACCTTC. This rearrangement joins TRBV12-3 or TRBV12-4 to TRBJ1-2; 9 bases agree with TRBD1. This CDR3 is built from 15 residues. V trimming: 6 bases; J trimming: 5 bases; junction bases outside the gene matches: 10.

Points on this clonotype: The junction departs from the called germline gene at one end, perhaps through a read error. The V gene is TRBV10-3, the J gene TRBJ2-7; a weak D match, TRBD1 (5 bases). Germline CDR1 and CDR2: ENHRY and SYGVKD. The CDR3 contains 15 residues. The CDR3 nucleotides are TGTGCCAGCAGTTACCCTCCGACAGACTCCTACGAGCAGTACTTC. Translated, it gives CASSYPPTDSYEQYF.

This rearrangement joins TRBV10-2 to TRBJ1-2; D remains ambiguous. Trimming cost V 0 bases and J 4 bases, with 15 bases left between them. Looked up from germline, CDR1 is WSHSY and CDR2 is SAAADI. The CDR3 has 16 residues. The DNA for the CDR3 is TGCGCCAGCAGTGAGTCGTTGGATATCAGCTTCTATGGCTACACCTTC. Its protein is CASSESLDISFYGYTF.

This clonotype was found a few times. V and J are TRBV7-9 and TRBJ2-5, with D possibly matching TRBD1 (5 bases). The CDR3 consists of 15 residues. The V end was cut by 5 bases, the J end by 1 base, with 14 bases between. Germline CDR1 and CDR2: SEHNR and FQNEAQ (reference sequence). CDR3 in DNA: TGTGCCAGCAGCCCCAAGACAGCTGTCCAAGAGACCCAGTACTTC. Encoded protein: CASSPKTAVQETQYF.

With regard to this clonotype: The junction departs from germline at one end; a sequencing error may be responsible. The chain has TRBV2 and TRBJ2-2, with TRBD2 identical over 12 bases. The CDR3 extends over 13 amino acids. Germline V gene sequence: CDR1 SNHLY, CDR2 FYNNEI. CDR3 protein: CARSAWTSGVFFF. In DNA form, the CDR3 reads TGTGCCAGAAGTGCCTGGACTAGCGGGGTCTTCTTTTTT.

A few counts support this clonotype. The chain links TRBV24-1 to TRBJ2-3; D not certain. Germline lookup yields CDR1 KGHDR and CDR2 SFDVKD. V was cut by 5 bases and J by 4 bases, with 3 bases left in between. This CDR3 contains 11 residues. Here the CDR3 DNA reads TGTGCCACCAGTGGTCCAGATACGCAGTATTTT. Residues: CATSGPDTQYF.

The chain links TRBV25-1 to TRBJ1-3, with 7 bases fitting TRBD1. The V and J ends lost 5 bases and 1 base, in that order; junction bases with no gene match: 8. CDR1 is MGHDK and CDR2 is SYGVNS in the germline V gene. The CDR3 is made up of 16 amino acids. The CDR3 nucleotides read TGTGCCAGCAGTCGACAGGGAGACAGTTCTGGAAACACCATATATTTT. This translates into CASSRQGDSSGNTIYF. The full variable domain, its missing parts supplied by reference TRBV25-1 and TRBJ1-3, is EADIYQTPRYLVIGTGKKITLECSQTMGHDKMYWYQQDPGMELHLIHYSYGVNSTEKGDLSSESTVSRIRTEHFPLTLESARPSHTSQYLCASSRQGDSSGNTIYFGEGSWLTVV.

The CDR3 sequence is CSVEEGGRTGANVLTF. DNA of the CDR3: TGCAGCGTTGAAGAAGGGGGCAGAACTGGGGCCAACGTCCTGACTTTC. The chain uses TRBV29-1 and TRBJ2-6, with TRBD1 matching over 7 bases. V shed 0 bases and J 2 bases; nucleotides not matched to a gene: 4. CDR1 and CDR2 from the germline V gene are SQVTM and ANQGSEA. The CDR3 extends over 16 amino acids.

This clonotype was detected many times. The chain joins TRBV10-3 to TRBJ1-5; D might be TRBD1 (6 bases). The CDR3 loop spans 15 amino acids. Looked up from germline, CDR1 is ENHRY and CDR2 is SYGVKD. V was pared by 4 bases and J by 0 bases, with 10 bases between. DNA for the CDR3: TGTGCCATCAGTGCGGGGACACATAGCAATCAGCCCCAGCATTTT. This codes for CAISAGTHSNQPQHF.

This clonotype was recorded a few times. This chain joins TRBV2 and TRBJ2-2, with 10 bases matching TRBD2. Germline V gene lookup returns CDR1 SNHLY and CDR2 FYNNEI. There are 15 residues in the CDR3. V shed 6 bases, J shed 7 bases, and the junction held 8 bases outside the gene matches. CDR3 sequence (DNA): TGTGCCAGCAGCGTTAGCGGGAGGCCCGGCGGGGAGCTGTTTTTT. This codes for CASSVSGRPGGELFF.

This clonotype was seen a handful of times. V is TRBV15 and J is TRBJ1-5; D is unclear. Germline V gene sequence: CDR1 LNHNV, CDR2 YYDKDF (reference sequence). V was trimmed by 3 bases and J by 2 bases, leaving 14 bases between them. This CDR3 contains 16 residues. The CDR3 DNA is TGTGCCACCAGCAGCCGATTGAACACTCGCAATCAGCCCCAGCATTTT. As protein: CATSSRLNTRNQPQHF.

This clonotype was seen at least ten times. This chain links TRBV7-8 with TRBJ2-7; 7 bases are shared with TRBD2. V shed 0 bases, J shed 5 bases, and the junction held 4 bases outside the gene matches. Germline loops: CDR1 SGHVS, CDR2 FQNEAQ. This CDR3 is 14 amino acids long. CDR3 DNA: TGTGCCAGCAGCTTAGCCAGCGGGGCCCACGAGCAGTACTTC. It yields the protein CASSLASGAHEQYF.

The CDR3 protein is CASSHWGVSQETQYF. The CDR3 nucleotides read TGTGCCAGCAGCCATTGGGGAGTGTCTCAAGAGACCCAGTACTTC. V and J are TRBV9 and TRBJ2-5; the D gene is possibly TRBD2 (5 bases). The CDR3 runs 15 residues. The V end was cut by 4 bases, the J end by 2 bases, with 15 bases between. Germline loops: CDR1 SGDLS, CDR2 YYNGEE.